What follows are 31 T cell receptor beta chains derived from one specimen sequenced in a study of human T cells and chemical hapten exposure. The time point denotes: patch test 1, 2 weeks after DPC sensitization. Noted treatment: therapeutic diphenylcyclopropenone sensitization with weekly scalp DPC. TCRdb processed the RACE reads anew with MiXCR; each CDR3 protein has one entry. The sample lists about 360,000 distinct CDR3 sequences, roughly 4.8% occurring once. Sequenced here: whole blood, sampled in connection with sensitization to the hapten diphenylcyclopropenone (DPC). Every receptor here comes from a woman between 45 and 65 years old with alopecia areata. Some clones in this sample may be carry-over from other donors' samples.

Only a few counts were recorded for this clonotype. The V call is TRBV6-2 or TRBV6-3, the J call TRBJ1-1; a weak D match, TRBD1 (6 bases). Germline-derived CDR1 and CDR2 are MNHEY and SVGEGT. V lost 7 bases, J lost 5 bases, and 17 bases lay in between. CDR3 length: 14 residues. DNA for the CDR3: TGTGCCAGCAAACCGACAGGTCAGGGGACTGAAGCTTTCTTT. It yields the protein CASKPTGQGTEAFF.

This clonotype was observed many times. This rearrangement joins TRBV7-6 to TRBJ2-1; D remains ambiguous. CDR1 is SGHVS and CDR2 is FNYEAQ in the germline V gene. The CDR3 consists of 12 residues. The V end was cut by 2 bases, the J end by 15 bases, with 14 bases between. CDR3 DNA sequence: TGTGCCAGCAGCTTACAGGATAGAGGTCTGTTCTTC. Translating it yields CASSLQDRGLFF.

Ten or more counts support this clonotype. DNA for the CDR3: TGTGCCAGCAGTGCCGGGACAGGGGGTGAAAAACTGTTTTTT. Encoded protein: CASSAGTGGEKLFF. The chain joins TRBV12-3 or TRBV12-4 to TRBJ1-4, with 11 bases aligning to TRBD1. V trimming: 5 bases; J trimming: 7 bases; junction bases outside the gene matches: 3. This CDR3 region has 14 residues.

This clonotype was seen a few times. V is TRBV5-1 and J is TRBJ2-3; D is unresolved. Trimming stripped 4 bases from V and 2 bases from J, with 14 bases between. Germline assignment: CDR1 SGHRS and CDR2 YFSETQ. The length of the CDR3 is 15 residues. The CDR3 region is CASSPLVPFTDTQYF. CDR3 DNA sequence: TGCGCCAGCAGCCCTTTAGTGCCCTTCACAGATACGCAGTATTTT.

The table lists this clonotype with many counts. This chain uses TRBV11-2 with TRBJ2-7; no clear D gene. Trimming left V 7 bases short and J 0 bases short, with 13 bases between. Germline CDR1 is SGHAT and CDR2 is FQNNGV. This CDR3 is 14 amino acids long. The CDR3: CASNPSGSSYEQYF. CDR3 sequence (DNA): TGTGCCAGCAACCCCTCGGGTAGCTCCTACGAGCAGTACTTC.

This clonotype showed up just a few times. J is TRBJ1-2 and V is TRBV6-1; tentative D call: TRBD1 (6 bases). Germline V gene data show CDR1 as MNHNS and CDR2 as SASEGT. Trimming took 8 bases from V and 8 from J, leaving 18 bases between them. The CDR3 is 13 amino acids. CDR3 sequence: CASRNRDRIGYTF. The CDR3 DNA reads TGTGCCAGCCGGAACAGGGATCGCATAGGCTACACCTTC.

This clonotype turned up a few times. V and J are TRBV7-9 and TRBJ1-1, with D maybe TRBD1 (5 bases). Between the trimmed V and J ends, which lost 5 bases and 5 bases, there was a span of 18 bases. From germline, CDR1 is SEHNR and CDR2 FQNEAQ (reference sequence). The length of the CDR3 is 15 residues. In nucleotides, the CDR3 is TGTGCCAGCAGCCCGAGTCAGGGCCGAAGTACTGAAGCTTTCTTT. This encodes CASSPSQGRSTEAFF.

Many counts were recorded for this clonotype. The J gene is TRBJ2-7, the V gene TRBV28, with 11 bases identical to TRBD1. The germline V gene has CDR1 MDHEN and CDR2 SYDVKM. This CDR3 has 16 amino acids. V dropped 6 bases and J dropped 0; count of bases not matched to a gene: 7. This CDR3 reads CASRPSGTGGSYEQYF. The CDR3 nucleotides read TGTGCCAGCAGACCCTCCGGGACAGGGGGCTCCTACGAGCAGTACTTC.

This clonotype came up many times. The rearrangement joins TRBV7-8 to TRBJ2-1; D not resolved. The CDR3 covers 13 residues. V shed 0 bases and J shed 7 bases, with 7 bases lying between them. Germline V gene data show CDR1 as SGHVS and CDR2 as FQNEAQ. This chain's CDR3 is CASSLASVNEQFF. In DNA, the CDR3 is TGTGCCAGCAGCTTAGCGTCCGTAAATGAGCAGTTCTTC.

The rearrangement links TRBV4-1 to TRBJ1-6; TRBD1 might be the D (5 bases). Deletions cut 0 bases from V and 7 bases from J, with 13 bases between. CDR3 length equals 16 residues. Per the germline V gene, CDR1 is MGHRA and CDR2 is YSYEKL. In DNA form, the CDR3 reads TGCGCCAGCAGCCAAGAAGGAGCAGGGAGGAATTCACCCCTCCACTTT. Encoded protein: CASSQEGAGRNSPLHF.

The rearrangement uses TRBV6-2 or TRBV6-3 and TRBJ2-7; D is perhaps TRBD2 (6 bases). From germline, CDR1 is MNHEY and CDR2 SVGEGT. CDR3 length: 14 amino acids. V lost 6 bases to trimming and J lost 2 bases, with 14 bases between them. The CDR3 protein is CASRTRSTAYEQYF. For the CDR3, the DNA is TGTGCCAGCAGGACTAGATCTACGGCCTACGAGCAGTACTTC.

CDR3 in DNA: TGTGCCAGCAGCTTGATTCGGGGGAGGGGCATCAATGAGCAGTTCTTC. Its translation is CASSLIRGRGINEQFF. The chain has TRBV7-8 and TRBJ2-1, with TRBD2 matching 7 bases. CDR1 SGHVS and CDR2 FQNEAQ come from the germline V gene. The CDR3 is 16 residues long. J was trimmed by 6 bases and V by 3 bases; bases with no gene match: 11.

This clonotype was counted a single time. At one end, the junction sequence differs from germline, possibly due to a read error. This chain links TRBV6-5 with TRBJ2-1; the D gene is possibly TRBD2 (6 bases). CDR3 length: 16 amino acids. The germline CDR1 and CDR2 sequences are MNHEY and SVGAGI. The CDR3 nucleotides are TGTGCCAGCAGTTACTCTTTCGGGAGCTCCTACAATGAGCAGCTCTTC. Encoded protein: CASSYSFGSSYNEQLF.

The chain links TRBV7-6 to TRBJ2-7; no clear D gene. Trimming took 5 bases from V and 2 from J, leaving 16 bases between them. Germline assignment: CDR1 SGHVS and CDR2 FNYEAQ. There are 15 residues in the CDR3. The DNA of the CDR3 is TGTGCCAGCAGCCCCGGGTCGGGTGTCACCTACGAGCAGTACTTC. Protein: CASSPGSGVTYEQYF.

This clonotype has only a few counts. The chain is built from TRBV27 and TRBJ2-3; 11 bases line up with TRBD2. Trimming cost V 6 bases and J 5 bases; bases outside gene matches: 4. The germline CDR1 and CDR2 sequences are MNHEY and SMNVEV (reference sequence). CDR3 length: 14 amino acids. CDR3 amino acids: CASRSSGGKDTQYF. CDR3 nucleotides: TGTGCCAGCAGGTCTAGCGGGGGGAAAGATACGCAGTATTTT.

As regards this clonotype: Possible read error: a much larger clone is one base away. CDR3 amino acids: CASSYGTENIQYF. CDR3 bases: TGTGCCAGCAGCTACGGGACAGAAAACATTCAGTACTTC. J is TRBJ2-4 and V is TRBV7-9; 7 bases fit TRBD1. Germline V lookup: CDR1 SEHNR, CDR2 FQNEAQ (reference sequence). With V trimmed by 4 bases and J by 5 bases, 2 bases remained unmatched. This CDR3 comprises 13 residues.

This chain connects TRBV20-1 to TRBJ2-5; D gene ambiguous. V shed 1 base and J shed 1 base, with 4 bases lying between them. The CDR3 extends over 12 amino acids. Germline CDR1 is DFQATT and CDR2 is SNEGSKA (reference sequence). CDR3: CSARGSQETQYF. The DNA of the CDR3 is TGCAGTGCTAGAGGTTCCCAAGAGACCCAGTACTTC.

This clonotype was observed at least ten times. This chain connects TRBV28 to TRBJ2-3, with TRBD2 matching 7 bases. Per germline, CDR1 MDHEN and CDR2 SYDVKM. The CDR3 is 14 amino acids. V shed 10 bases, J shed 5 bases, and the junction held 12 bases outside the gene matches. CDR3 residues: CAIQWRESGDTQYF. The CDR3 DNA sequence: TGTGCCATCCAATGGCGGGAGTCTGGAGATACGCAGTATTTT.

The table lists this clonotype with many counts. The chain carries TRBV28 and TRBJ2-1; D is ambiguous. This CDR3 has 13 amino acids. The germline CDR1 and CDR2 sequences are MDHEN and SYDVKM. Trimming took off 3 bases at V and 8 bases at J, with 11 bases between the two ends. The CDR3 sequence is CASSLPGWDEQFF. The CDR3 DNA reads TGTGCCAGCAGTTTGCCGGGTTGGGATGAGCAGTTCTTC.

Only a few counts were recorded for this clonotype. The V gene is TRBV12-3 or TRBV12-4, the J gene TRBJ2-4; 12 bases map to TRBD1. V dropped 6 bases and J dropped 9; count of bases not matched to a gene: 9. The CDR3 totals 15 residues. CDR3 in DNA: TGTGCCAGCAGACCGGGACAGGGGGCGGGGAGCATTCAGTACTTC. Amino acid sequence: CASRPGQGAGSIQYF.

This clonotype was picked up a small number of times. The V call is TRBV12-3 or TRBV12-4, the J call TRBJ2-7; perhaps TRBD2 as D (6 bases). The CDR3 is 15 amino acids. Trimming shortened V by 2 bases and J by 2 bases, and 13 bases separated the two germline ends. The CDR3 DNA follows: TGTGCCAGCAGTTTATCAGGCGGGACCACCTACGAGCAGTACTTC. Amino acid sequence: CASSLSGGTTYEQYF.

This clonotype was found many times. In DNA form, the CDR3 reads TGTGCCACCAGCAGAGAGAACAGGGGCGGTCAGCCCCAGCATTTT. Translating gives CATSRENRGGQPQHF. J is TRBJ1-5 and V is TRBV15, with TRBD1 matching over 7 bases. Germline CDR1 reads LNHNV; CDR2 reads YYDKDF (reference sequence). The CDR3 is 15 residues long. V shed 0 bases, J shed 6 bases, and the junction held 5 bases outside the gene matches. Drawing the rest from reference TRBV15 and TRBJ1-5, the complete variable domain is DAMVIQNPRYQVTQFGKPVTLSCSQTLNHNVMYWYQQKSSQAPKLLFHYYDKDFNNEADTPDNFQSRRPNTSFCFLDIRSPGLGDTAMYLCATSRENRGGQPQHFGDGTRLSIL.

The chain links TRBV5-1 to TRBJ2-2; D remains unclear. The CDR3 runs 12 residues. The germline V gene has CDR1 SGHRS and CDR2 YFSETQ. The ends were cut back, 7 bases at V and 2 bases at J, with 6 bases in the middle. CDR3 DNA sequence: TGCGCCAGCCATAGAAACACCGGGGAGCTGTTTTTT. Encoded protein: CASHRNTGELFF.

Comment on this clonotype: Given a far larger clone just one base away, this is likely a sequencing read error. This chain links TRBV7-8 with TRBJ1-1; D unresolved. Trimming shortened V by 5 bases and J by 3 bases, and 7 bases separated the two germline ends. The CDR3 is 12 amino acids. Germline loops: CDR1 SGHVS, CDR2 FQNEAQ. The CDR3 here is CASSHGDTEAFF. The CDR3, as DNA: TGTGCCAGCAGCCATGGGGACACTGAAGCTTTCTTT.

The CDR3 protein is CASSFSTLAGENNEQFF. Written as DNA, the CDR3 is TGTGCCAGCAGCTTTTCAACCCTAGCGGGAGAAAACAATGAGCAGTTCTTC. The chain joins TRBV5-4 to TRBJ2-1, with 10 nucleotides matching TRBD2. Trimming at V came to 2 bases and at J to 5 bases, leaving 10 bases not matched to a gene. Per the germline V gene, CDR1 is SGHNT and CDR2 is YYREEE (reference sequence). The CDR3 spans 17 residues.

This clonotype came up many times. The chain couples TRBV7-2 to TRBJ2-1; 7 nucleotides line up with TRBD2. Looked up from germline, CDR1 is SGHTA and CDR2 is FQGNSA. Trimming at V came to 5 bases and at J to 4 bases, leaving 11 bases not matched to a gene. This CDR3 region has 16 residues. DNA for the CDR3: TGTGCCAGCAGCCTAGAGGGGACTAATCCTTACAATGAGCAGTTCTTC. Encoded protein: CASSLEGTNPYNEQFF.

V usage is TRBV14 and J usage is TRBJ2-2; the match to TRBD2 covers 8 bases. CDR3 length equals 18 residues. Germline V gene sequence: CDR1 SGHDN, CDR2 FVKESK. V trimming: 4 bases; J trimming: 2 bases; junction bases outside the gene matches: 12. CDR3 in DNA: TGTGCCAGCAGCCCGCGGGGGGCTTCAAGATTCAACACCGGGGAGCTGTTTTTT. Its protein product is CASSPRGASRFNTGELFF.

This clonotype was recorded many times. The chain is built from TRBV15 and TRBJ1-2; unclear D gene. The CDR3 spans 15 residues. V gave up 0 bases and J gave up 3 bases, with 11 bases separating them. Germline V gene data show CDR1 as LNHNV and CDR2 as YYDKDF (reference sequence). DNA of the CDR3: TGTGCCACCAGCAGAGATTCCGAGATTTACTATGGCTACACCTTC. Translating it yields CATSRDSEIYYGYTF. Supplemented by reference TRBV15 and TRBJ1-2, the full variable domain reads DAMVIQNPRYQVTQFGKPVTLSCSQTLNHNVMYWYQQKSSQAPKLLFHYYDKDFNNEADTPDNFQSRRPNTSFCFLDIRSPGLGDTAMYLCATSRDSEIYYGYTFGSGTRLTVV.

This clonotype was recorded a few times. The chain recombines TRBV2 with TRBJ2-1, with D tentatively TRBD2 (6 bases). The length of the CDR3 is 15 residues. Germline values: CDR1 SNHLY, CDR2 FYNNEI. Trimming pared 5 bases from V and 0 bases from J, leaving 11 bases between. The CDR3 region has the DNA TGTGCCAGCAGTTCCCTGACTAGCTCCTACAATGAGCAGTTCTTC. Protein: CASSSLTSSYNEQFF.

The genes are TRBV28 and TRBJ1-6; 7 bases are shared with TRBD1. The germline CDR1 and CDR2 sequences are MDHEN and SYDVKM. Germline trimming cut 6 bases from V and 10 bases from J; bases unmatched to any gene: 6. The length of the CDR3 is 13 residues. The CDR3 bases are TGTGCCAGCAGAATCGACAGGGCCTCACCCCTCCACTTT. This translates into CASRIDRASPLHF. Together with reference TRBV28 and TRBJ1-6, the CDR3 gives the full variable domain: DVKVTQSSRYLVKRTGEKVFLECVQDMDHENMFWYRQDPGLGLRLIYFSYDVKMKEKGDIPEGYSVSREKKERFSLILESASTNQTSMYLCASRIDRASPLHFGNGTRLTVT.

This clonotype showed up many times. The V and J genes are TRBV5-5 and TRBJ2-5; possible D gene TRBD2, 5 bases. Germline CDR1 and CDR2: SGHKS and YYEKEE (reference sequence). Trimming left V 4 bases short and J 2 bases short, with 12 bases between. The CDR3 is 14 residues long. CDR3 residues: CASSPASNQETQYF. The CDR3 region has the DNA TGTGCCAGCAGCCCGGCTAGCAATCAAGAGACCCAGTACTTC.